What follows are 7 T cell receptor beta chains derived from one specimen sequenced in a study of blood T cell repertoires in COVID-19. Sequenced by immunoSEQ multiplex PCR; TCRdb stores in-frame clones only, minus some. The sample carries 200,000 or so clones, about four fifths recorded once. The sample comprised peripheral blood. These receptors were taken from an elderly woman with COVID-19, enrolled during active disease.

The chain combines TRBV6-6 with TRBJ1-2, with 10 bases identical to TRBD1. Germline CDR1 is MNHNY and CDR2 is SVGAGI (reference sequence). This CDR3 contains 17 residues. The trim removed 5 bases at V and 3 bases at J, leaving 12 bases unmatched. CDR3 loop: CASSPGTGALLYYGYTF. The CDR3 region has the DNA TGTGCCAGCAGTCCTGGGACAGGGGCTCTACTCTACTATGGCTACACCTTC.

The chain carries TRBV10-2 and TRBJ1-5, with D uncertain. V lost 5 bases to trimming and J lost 3 bases, with 8 bases between them. This CDR3 is built from 13 residues. Germline V gene sequence: CDR1 WSHSY, CDR2 SAAADI. In nucleotides, the CDR3 is TGCGCCAGCAGTTCAACAGACAATCAGCCCCAGCATTTT. Amino acid sequence: CASSSTDNQPQHF.

A few counts support this clone. The chain combines TRBV20-1 with TRBJ2-1, with 8 bases identical to TRBD2. Germline-derived CDR1 and CDR2 are DFQATT and SNEGSKA (reference sequence). V lost 3 bases and J lost 10; bases outside the gene matches: 14. CDR3 length equals 15 residues. CDR3: CSASGHGGADFEQFF. The CDR3 nucleotides read TGCAGTGCTAGTGGACACGGGGGGGCCGATTTCGAGCAGTTCTTC.

Only one count was recorded for this clone. This rearrangement joins TRBV2 to TRBJ1-2; D is uncertain. In germline, CDR1 is SNHLY, CDR2 FYNNEI. V was clipped by 8 bases and J by 3 bases, with 7 bases between them. The CDR3 sequence is 11 residues long. In DNA form, the CDR3 reads TGTGCCAGCCGCGAGGACTATGGCTACACCTTC. Amino acid sequence: CASREDYGYTF.

This clone was observed a few times. The rearrangement joins TRBV5-4 to TRBJ2-2; D gene uncertain. The CDR3 sequence is 13 residues long. V was clipped by 1 base and J by 7 bases, with 8 bases between them. The germline gives CDR1 SGHNT, CDR2 YYREEE (reference sequence). CDR3 DNA: TGTGCCAGCAGCTTGAACTTTGACGGGGAGCTGTTTTTT. Amino acids: CASSLNFDGELFF. The complete variable domain, with remaining parts taken from reference TRBV5-4 and TRBJ2-2, reads ETGVTQSPTHLIKTRGQQVTLRCSSQSGHNTVSWYQQALGQGPQFIFQYYREEENGRGNFPPRFSGLQFPNYSSELNVNALELDDSALYLCASSLNFDGELFFGEGSRLTVL.

The chain is built from TRBV5-1 and TRBJ2-7; a weak D match, TRBD2 (5 bases). The length of the CDR3 is 14 residues. Germline lookup yields CDR1 SGHRS and CDR2 YFSETQ. The V end lost 1 base, the J end lost 4 bases, and 12 bases lay between the germline ends. CDR3 nucleotide sequence: TGCGCCAGCAGCTTGTTCGCTGGGGAGTACGAGCAGTACTTC. It yields the protein CASSLFAGEYEQYF.

This chain connects TRBV6-4 to TRBJ2-7; no clear D gene. Germline CDR1 MRHNA, CDR2 SNTAGT. V lost 2 bases, J lost 6 bases, and 8 bases lay in between. This CDR3 region has 12 residues. The CDR3 sequence is CASSDQALEQYF. The CDR3 region has the DNA TGTGCCAGCAGTGACCAAGCCCTCGAGCAGTACTTC.